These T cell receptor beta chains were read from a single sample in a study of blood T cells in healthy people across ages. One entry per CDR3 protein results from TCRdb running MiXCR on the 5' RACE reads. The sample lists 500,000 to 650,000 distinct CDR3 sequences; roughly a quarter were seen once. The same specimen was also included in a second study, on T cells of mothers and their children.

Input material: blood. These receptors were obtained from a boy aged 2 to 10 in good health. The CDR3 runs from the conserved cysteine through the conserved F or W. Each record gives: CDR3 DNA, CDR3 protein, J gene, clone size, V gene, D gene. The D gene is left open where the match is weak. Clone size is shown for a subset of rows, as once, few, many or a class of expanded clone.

DNA: TGTGCCAGCAGCCAAGTGCCGACGGGCGCGGATACGCAGTATTTT
CDR3: CASSQVPTGADTQYF
J: TRBJ2-3
size: -
V: TRBV3-1
D: -

DNA: TGTGCCAGCAGTGAGGAAGGCAGGTCTTTAAACATTCAGTACTTC
CDR3: CASSEEGRSLNIQYF
J: TRBJ2-4
size: once
V: TRBV2
D: -

DNA: TGTGCCAGCAGTGTGTCGTCAGGGGGCTTTGACTATGGCTACACCTTC
CDR3: CASSVSSGGFDYGYTF
J: TRBJ1-2
size: few
V: TRBV25-1
D: TRBD1

DNA: TGCAGCCACGCCCCATCCTCTGGGGGAGAGACCCAGTACTTC
CDR3: CSHAPSSGGETQYF
J: TRBJ2-5
size: many
V: TRBV29-1
D: -

DNA: TGTGCCAGCAGTTTATTGGTCCGGACCTTAGCCGGGGAGCTGTTTTTT
CDR3: CASSLLVRTLAGELFF
J: TRBJ2-2
size: -
V: TRBV6-5
D: -

DNA: TGTGCCAGCAGCTTAGCATGGGGGACAGGGGGCGAGACTGAAGCTTTCTTT
CDR3: CASSLAWGTGGETEAFF
J: TRBJ1-1
size: -
V: TRBV7-2
D: TRBD1

DNA: TGTGCCAGCAGTCAGGCTAGCGGGGGGGCGAAAGATACGCAGTATTTT
CDR3: CASSQASGGAKDTQYF
J: TRBJ2-3
size: -
V: TRBV12-3/TRBV12-4
D: TRBD2

DNA: TGTGCCAGCAGCTTAACTGGGTCACCCCTCCACTTT
CDR3: CASSLTGSPLHF
J: TRBJ1-6
size: few
V: TRBV3-1
D: -

DNA: TGTGCCAGCAAGACGGGGGAAGAGACCCAGTACTTC
CDR3: CASKTGEETQYF
J: TRBJ2-5
size: few
V: TRBV6-2/TRBV6-3
D: -

DNA: TGTGCTAGTGGTTTGTCCGGGGTGACCTACGAGCAGTACTTC
CDR3: CASGLSGVTYEQYF
J: TRBJ2-7
size: -
V: TRBV12-5
D: -

DNA: TGTGCCAGCAGACAGACGCGAGAGACCCAGTACTTC
CDR3: CASRQTRETQYF
J: TRBJ2-5
size: few
V: TRBV6-2/TRBV6-3
D: -

DNA: TGCAGCCAGGACAGGGTAACTGAAAAACTGTTTTTT
CDR3: CSQDRVTEKLFF
J: TRBJ1-4
size: -
V: TRBV29-1
D: TRBD1

DNA: TGTGCCAGCAGCCCTGGGGGGGGTAGTTCACCCCTCCACTTT
CDR3: CASSPGGGSSPLHF
J: TRBJ1-6
size: -
V: TRBV9
D: -

DNA: TGTGCCAGCAGCTCCGGGACTAGCGGCGAGCAGTACTTC
CDR3: CASSSGTSGEQYF
J: TRBJ2-7
size: -
V: TRBV7-9
D: TRBD2

DNA: TGTGCCACCAGCATGGATCTGGAGAGGGGAGCCTACAATGAGCAGTTCTTC
CDR3: CATSMDLERGAYNEQFF
J: TRBJ2-1
size: few
V: TRBV15
D: -

DNA: TGTGCCAGCAGTTACTCGACAGACTCCAGCTCCTACGAGCAGTACTTC
CDR3: CASSYSTDSSSYEQYF
J: TRBJ2-7
size: -
V: TRBV6-2/TRBV6-3
D: -

DNA: TGTGCCAGCAGTTACCCGGCCCCGAAGCTGTTTTTT
CDR3: CASSYPAPKLFF
J: TRBJ2-2
size: many
V: TRBV6-2/TRBV6-3
D: -

DNA: TGCAGTGCTAGTTTCGGGGGCCCTAACTATGGCTACACCTTC
CDR3: CSASFGGPNYGYTF
J: TRBJ1-2
size: -
V: TRBV20-1
D: -

DNA: TGTGCCAGCAGTTACTCGAGGCCAGCGGGAGGGAGAAATGAGCAGTTCTTC
CDR3: CASSYSRPAGGRNEQFF
J: TRBJ2-1
size: -
V: TRBV6-2/TRBV6-3
D: TRBD2

DNA: TGCGCCAGCAGCCCCTGGACTAGCGGGGGGTACAATGAGCAGTTCTTC
CDR3: CASSPWTSGGYNEQFF
J: TRBJ2-1
size: few
V: TRBV5-1
D: TRBD2

DNA: TGTGCCAGCAGTGAATTAAAGCACAATGAGCAGTTCTTC
CDR3: CASSELKHNEQFF
J: TRBJ2-1
size: -
V: TRBV6-1
D: -

DNA: TGTGCCAGCAGCTTAGATTGGCCGGGCTCGGGACAAGAGACCCAGTACTTC
CDR3: CASSLDWPGSGQETQYF
J: TRBJ2-5
size: once
V: TRBV7-9
D: -

DNA: TGTGCCAGCAGGAGGGGGAACACTGAAGCTTTCTTT
CDR3: CASRRGNTEAFF
J: TRBJ1-1
size: -
V: TRBV12-3/TRBV12-4
D: -

DNA: TGTGCCAGCAGCTTAAACGGGGGGGCCACAGATACGCAGTATTTT
CDR3: CASSLNGGATDTQYF
J: TRBJ2-3
size: -
V: TRBV7-9
D: TRBD2

DNA: TGTGCCAGCGGAAGGAGGGGACTAAGCTCCTACAATGAGCAGTTCTTC
CDR3: CASGRRGLSSYNEQFF
J: TRBJ2-1
size: -
V: TRBV12-3/TRBV12-4
D: TRBD2

DNA: TGTGCCAGCAGCCACCTGGGGACTAGCGGGGGTCACAATGAGCAGTTCTTC
CDR3: CASSHLGTSGGHNEQFF
J: TRBJ2-1
size: few
V: TRBV6-1
D: TRBD2

DNA: TGTGCCAGCAGCTTATTAAGGGGGGTTGAGCAGTTCTTC
CDR3: CASSLLRGVEQFF
J: TRBJ2-1
size: few
V: TRBV7-2
D: -

DNA: TGTGCCAGCAGCCCAGGACAGGGGGGTCCCGGGGAGCTGTTTTTT
CDR3: CASSPGQGGPGELFF
J: TRBJ2-2
size: few
V: TRBV9
D: TRBD1

DNA: TGTGCCACCAGTGAAGGGGCGAGCAATCAGCCCCAGCATTTT
CDR3: CATSEGASNQPQHF
J: TRBJ1-5
size: few
V: TRBV24-1
D: -

DNA: TGTGCCAGCAGCTTAGCAGGATCCTATAATTCACCCCTCCACTTT
CDR3: CASSLAGSYNSPLHF
J: TRBJ1-6
size: many
V: TRBV11-2
D: -

DNA: TGCAGTGCTAGGGGACAGGACTATGGCTACACCTTC
CDR3: CSARGQDYGYTF
J: TRBJ1-2
size: -
V: TRBV20-1
D: TRBD1

DNA: TGTGCCAGCAGCCAAGATGTCGCTAGCGGGGGGAGGGATGAGCAGTTCTTC
CDR3: CASSQDVASGGRDEQFF
J: TRBJ2-1
size: -
V: TRBV4-2
D: TRBD2

DNA: TGCGCCAGCGACGCTAGGGGGGCCTACAATGAGCAGTTCTTC
CDR3: CASDARGAYNEQFF
J: TRBJ2-1
size: -
V: TRBV10-2
D: -

DNA: TGTGCCAGCAGCGGGGGACAGGGGGGTGAGACCCAGTACTTC
CDR3: CASSGGQGGETQYF
J: TRBJ2-5
size: -
V: TRBV9
D: TRBD1

DNA: TGCAGTGCTCCTGCCGGGACTCGAAGCTCCTACAATGAGCAGTTCTTC
CDR3: CSAPAGTRSSYNEQFF
J: TRBJ2-1
size: once
V: TRBV20-1
D: -

DNA: TGTGCCAGGGCGGTGAACACTGAAGCTTTCTTT
CDR3: CARAVNTEAFF
J: TRBJ1-1
size: -
V: TRBV6-1
D: -

DNA: TGTGCCACCAGCCCCGGATCCATCACTGAAGCTTTCTTT
CDR3: CATSPGSITEAFF
J: TRBJ1-1
size: -
V: TRBV15
D: -

DNA: TGCAGTGCTAGAAAAACCGGGACTAGCGGGACCGGGGAGCTGTTTTTT
CDR3: CSARKTGTSGTGELFF
J: TRBJ2-2
size: few
V: TRBV20-1
D: TRBD2

DNA: TGCAGTGCGATTCCATCGGGTAGGGGGCGGGAGTCCCACAATGAGCAGTTCTTC
CDR3: CSAIPSGRGRESHNEQFF
J: TRBJ2-1
size: few
V: TRBV20-1
D: -